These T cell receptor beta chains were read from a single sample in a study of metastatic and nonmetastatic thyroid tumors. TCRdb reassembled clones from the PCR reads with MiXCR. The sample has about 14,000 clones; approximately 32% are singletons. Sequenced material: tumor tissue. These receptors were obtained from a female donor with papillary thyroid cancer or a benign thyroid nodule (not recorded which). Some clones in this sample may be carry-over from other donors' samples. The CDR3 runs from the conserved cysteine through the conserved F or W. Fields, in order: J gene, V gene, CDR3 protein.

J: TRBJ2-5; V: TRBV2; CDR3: CASRRLAGGKETKYF
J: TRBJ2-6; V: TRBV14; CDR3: CASSQDFGVAGVAGANVLTF
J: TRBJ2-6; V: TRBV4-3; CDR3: CASSQDAVRSGANVLTF
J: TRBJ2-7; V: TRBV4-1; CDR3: CASSQEAASTYEQYF
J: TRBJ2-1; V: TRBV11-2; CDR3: CASSLGPGTGAGNEQFF
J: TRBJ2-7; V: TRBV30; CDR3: CAWSVSGTAYEQYF
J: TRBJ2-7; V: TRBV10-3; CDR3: CAISVAGGPYEQYF
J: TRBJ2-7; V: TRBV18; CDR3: CASSPPGLKSYEQYF
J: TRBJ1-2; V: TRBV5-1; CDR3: CASSADRGDYGYTF
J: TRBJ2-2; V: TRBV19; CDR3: CASSMPQNTGELFF
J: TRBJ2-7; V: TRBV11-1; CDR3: CASSSLLESEQYF
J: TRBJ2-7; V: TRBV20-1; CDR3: CSARDGEGIYEQYF
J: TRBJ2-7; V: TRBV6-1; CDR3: CAGRGVAEGSYEHYF
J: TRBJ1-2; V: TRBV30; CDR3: CAWRSVGYTF
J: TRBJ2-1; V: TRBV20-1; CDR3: CSAPSKWEFYNEQFF
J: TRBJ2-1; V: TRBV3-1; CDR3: CASSQGANGRARQFF
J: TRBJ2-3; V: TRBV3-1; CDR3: CASSQEPTGDTQYF
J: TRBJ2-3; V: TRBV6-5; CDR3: CASSYRGGQGKADTQYF
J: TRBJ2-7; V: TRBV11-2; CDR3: CASSLAVGGRSEQYF
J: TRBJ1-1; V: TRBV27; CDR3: CASSFDRGNTEAFF
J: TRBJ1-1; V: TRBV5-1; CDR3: CASSPGGVVSTEAFF
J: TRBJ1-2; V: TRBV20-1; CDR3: CSARDLLNSDYGYTF
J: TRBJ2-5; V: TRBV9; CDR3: CASSQRDKQETQYF
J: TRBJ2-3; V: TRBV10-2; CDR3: CASSASGKTSF
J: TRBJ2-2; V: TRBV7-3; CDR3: CASSLHPSGSLGGELFF
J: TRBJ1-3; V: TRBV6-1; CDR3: CASSESVNTTYF
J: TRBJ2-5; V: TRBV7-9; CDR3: CASSLEEGLETQYF
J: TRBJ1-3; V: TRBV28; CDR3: CASSLQGGGNTIYF